The clone carrying this T cell receptor (beta chain) has at least ten counts. The data were taken from a study of neurological immune-mediated disorders. V gave up 1 base and J gave up 5 bases; unmatched junction bases: 11. The germline V gene encodes CDR1 MNHEY and CDR2 SMNVEV (reference sequence). This CDR3 comprises 17 residues. From the 5' RACE reads, TCRdb called clonotypes with MiXCR, one entry per CDR3 protein. The repertoire holds roughly 56,000 distinct CDR3 sequences, with under 3.5% as singletons. The J gene is TRBJ2-1, the V gene TRBV27, with 7 nucleotides matching TRBD2. The origin of this receptor is a woman in her fifties or sixties with multiple sclerosis. Material for sequencing was PBMCs. CDR3: CASSLFAVAGEHNEQFF. The CDR3, as DNA: TGTGCCAGCAGTTTATTCGCTGTGGCGGGAGAGCACAATGAGCAGTTCTTC.